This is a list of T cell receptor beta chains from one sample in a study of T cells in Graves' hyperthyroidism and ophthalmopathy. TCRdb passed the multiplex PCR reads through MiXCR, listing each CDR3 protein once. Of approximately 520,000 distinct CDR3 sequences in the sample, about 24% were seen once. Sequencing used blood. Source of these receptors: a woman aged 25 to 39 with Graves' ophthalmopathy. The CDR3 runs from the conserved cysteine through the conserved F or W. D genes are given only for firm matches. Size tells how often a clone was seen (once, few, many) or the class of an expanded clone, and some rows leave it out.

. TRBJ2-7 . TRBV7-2 CASSSERPPYEQYF TGTGCCAGCAGCTCAGAGCGGCCCCCCTACGAGCAGTACTTC
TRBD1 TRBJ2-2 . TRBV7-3 CATADRGDGELFF TGTGCCACCGCTGACAGGGGGGACGGGGAGCTGTTTTTT
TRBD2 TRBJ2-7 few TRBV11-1 CASSNRPSGGAFFYEQYF TGTGCCAGCAGCAACAGGCCTAGCGGGGGGGCATTTTTCTACGAGCAGTACTTC
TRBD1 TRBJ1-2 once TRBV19 CASSTIPGQGGRGYTF TGTGCCAGTAGCACAATCCCGGGACAGGGAGGACGTGGCTACACCTTC
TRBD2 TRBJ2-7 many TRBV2 CASSASGVVRYEQYF TGTGCCAGCAGTGCTAGCGGGGTCGTGAGGTACGAGCAGTACTTC
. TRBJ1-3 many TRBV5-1 CASSLRYREGYTNTIYF TGCGCCAGCAGCCTCCGATACAGGGAGGGTTATACAAACACCATATATTTT
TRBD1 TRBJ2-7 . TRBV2 CASRIQGTGSYEQYF TGTGCCAGCCGAATACAAGGGACAGGCTCCTACGAGCAGTACTTC
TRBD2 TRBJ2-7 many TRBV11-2 CASSPSRGAGVNF TGTGCCAGCAGCCCTAGCCGAGGGGCGGGAGTGAACTTC
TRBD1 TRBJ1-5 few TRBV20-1 CSARVSRQGNQPQHF TGCAGTGCTAGAGTGAGTCGACAGGGAAATCAGCCCCAGCATTTT
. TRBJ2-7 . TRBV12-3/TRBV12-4 CAISFGVGAYGQYF TGTGCCATCAGTTTCGGGGTGGGGGCCTACGGGCAGTACTTC
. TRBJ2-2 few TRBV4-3 CASSQEVAGELFF TGCGCCAGCAGCCAAGAGGTCGCCGGGGAGCTGTTTTTT
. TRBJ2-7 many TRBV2 CASSETAGSSYEQYF TGTGCCAGCAGTGAAACGGCGGGGAGCTCCTACGAGCAGTACTTC
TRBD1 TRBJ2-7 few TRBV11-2 CASSSGTGGYF TGTGCCAGCAGCAGCGGGACAGGGGGATACTTC
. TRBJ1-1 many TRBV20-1 CSARVKGGNTEAFF TGCAGTGCTAGAGTAAAGGGGGGGAACACTGAAGCTTTCTTT
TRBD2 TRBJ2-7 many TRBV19 CASAPGLADLSVLYF TGTGCCAGTGCCCCGGGACTAGCGGATTTGTCGGTATTGTACTTC
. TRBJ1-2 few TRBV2 CASLRQQGGYGYTF TGTGCCAGCCTGAGACAGCAAGGTGGCTATGGCTACACCTTC
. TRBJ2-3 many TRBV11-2 CASSLEGQPTDTQYF TGTGCCAGCAGCTTAGAGGGCCAGCCCACAGATACGCAGTATTTT
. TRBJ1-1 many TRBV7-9 CASSLPIMNTEAFF TGTGCCAGCAGCTTACCGATAATGAACACTGAAGCTTTCTTT
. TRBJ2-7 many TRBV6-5 CASSYTGRKYF TGTGCCAGCAGTTACACAGGGAGAAAGTACTTC
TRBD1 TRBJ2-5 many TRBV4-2 CASSQSGQGETQYF TGTGCCAGCAGCCAATCCGGACAGGGTGAGACCCAGTACTTC
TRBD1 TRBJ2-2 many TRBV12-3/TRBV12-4 CASSGQVRGELFF TGTGCCAGTTCGGGACAGGTCCGCGGGGAGCTGTTTTTT
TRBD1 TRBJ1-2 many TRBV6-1 CASSEQGGGDGYTF TGTGCCAGCAGCGAACAGGGGGGAGGAGATGGCTACACCTTC
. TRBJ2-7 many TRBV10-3 CAISGGAQSYEQYF TGTGCCATCAGTGGCGGGGCTCAATCCTACGAGCAGTACTTC
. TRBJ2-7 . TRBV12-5 CASAHDEWPYEQYF TGTGCTAGTGCCCACGACGAGTGGCCCTACGAGCAGTACTTC
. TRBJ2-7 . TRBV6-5 CASSYAYSYEQYF TGTGCCAGCAGTTACGCCTATTCCTACGAGCAGTACTTC
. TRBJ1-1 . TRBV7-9 CASSSQGRNTEALF TGTGCCAGCAGCTCACAGGGAAGGAACACTGAAGCTCTCTTT
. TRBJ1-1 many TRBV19 CASSILPAGETEAFF TGTGCCAGTAGTATTTTGCCAGCCGGGGAAACTGAAGCTTTCTTT
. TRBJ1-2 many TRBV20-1 CSANDAGQEDYGYTF TGCAGTGCGAATGACGCGGGCCAGGAGGACTATGGCTACACCTTC
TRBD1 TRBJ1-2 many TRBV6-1 CAVRQGGGYTF TGTGCCGTCAGACAGGGAGGCGGCTACACCTTC
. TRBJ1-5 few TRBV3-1 CASRGGPNQPQHF TGTGCCAGCAGGGGCGGCCCCAATCAGCCCCAGCATTTT
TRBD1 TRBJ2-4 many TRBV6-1 CASRRKSGGAAKNIQYF TGTGCCAGCAGACGAAAATCAGGGGGCGCCGCCAAAAACATTCAGTACTTC
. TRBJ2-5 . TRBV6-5 CASSYTKVETQYF TGTGCCAGCAGTTACACTAAGGTGGAGACCCAGTACTTC
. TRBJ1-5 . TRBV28 CASRVRGVSNQPQHF TGTGCCAGCAGGGTGAGGGGGGTCAGCAATCAGCCCCAGCATTTT
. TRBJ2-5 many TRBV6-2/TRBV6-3 CASSYPDGTQYF TGTGCCAGCAGTTACCCCGATGGAACCCAGTACTTC
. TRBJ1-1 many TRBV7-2 CASSLLDRWNTEAFF TGTGCCAGCAGCTTGTTAGACAGATGGAACACTGAAGCTTTCTTT
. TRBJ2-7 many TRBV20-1 CSATDSPMTYEQYF TGCAGTGCAACCGACAGCCCGATGACCTACGAGCAGTACTTC
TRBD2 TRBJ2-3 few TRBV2 CAIRGGAPTDTQYF TGTGCCATCCGGGGGGGGGCTCCCACAGATACGCAGTATTTT
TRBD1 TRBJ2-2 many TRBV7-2 CASRNDRVVTGELFF TGTGCCAGCAGAAACGACAGGGTTGTTACCGGGGAGCTGTTTTTT
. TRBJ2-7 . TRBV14 CASSQETVFLPYEQYF TGTGCCAGCAGCCAAGAAACGGTTTTCTTACCCTACGAGCAGTACTTC
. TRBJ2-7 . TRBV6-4 CASKADSYEQYF TGTGCCAGCAAGGCTGACTCCTACGAGCAGTACTTC
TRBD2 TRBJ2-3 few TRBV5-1 CASTRQRGAAGGDTQYF TGCGCCAGCACCCGCCAGCGGGGGGCCGCGGGGGGGGATACGCAGTATTTT
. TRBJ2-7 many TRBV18 CASSPQGKAYEQYF TGTGCCAGCTCACCTCAGGGTAAGGCCTACGAGCAGTACTTC
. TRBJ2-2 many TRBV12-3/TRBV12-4 CASSLAGAGGELFF TGTGCCAGCAGTCTAGCAGGGGCGGGCGGGGAGCTGTTTTTT
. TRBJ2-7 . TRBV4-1 CASSQGGGRSYEQYF TGCGCCAGCAGCCAAGGCGGGGGCCGGTCCTACGAGCAGTACTTC
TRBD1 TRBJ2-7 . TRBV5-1 CASSPGQGAVGEQYF TGCGCCAGCAGCCCGGGACAGGGGGCAGTGGGCGAGCAGTACTTC
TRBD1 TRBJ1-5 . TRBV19 CASIGGTGSNQPQHF TGTGCCAGTATTGGGGGGACAGGGAGCAATCAGCCCCAGCATTTT
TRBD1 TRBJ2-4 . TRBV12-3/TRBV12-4 CASKRTDRDNIQYF TGTGCCAGCAAAAGAACGGACAGGGACAACATTCAGTACTTC
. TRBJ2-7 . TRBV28 CASSLSRGKALYEQYF TGTGCCAGCAGTTTATCCCGAGGGAAGGCCCTCTACGAGCAGTACTTC
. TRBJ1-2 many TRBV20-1 CSAGDSNSGYTF TGCAGTGCCGGAGACAGCAACTCTGGCTACACCTTC
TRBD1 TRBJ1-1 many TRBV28 CASRQITGGQTEAFF TGTGCCAGCAGACAAATTACAGGGGGACAGACTGAAGCTTTCTTT
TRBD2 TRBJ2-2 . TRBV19 CASSLTPGLATGELFF TGTGCCAGTAGTCTTACCCCAGGACTAGCGACCGGGGAGCTGTTTTTT
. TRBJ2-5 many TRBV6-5 CASSYVVAEETQYF TGTGCCAGCAGTTACGTGGTGGCGGAGGAGACCCAGTACTTC